This T cell receptor beta chain was sequenced during a study of cytomegalovirus exposure and HLA in healthy donors. Concerning this clone itself: Its target is not known.

The CDR3 is made up of 14 amino acids. The ends lost 5 bases at V and 2 bases at J; junction bases unmatched: 5. Germline-derived CDR1 and CDR2 are LNHDA and SQIVND (reference sequence). Study-level points and caveats: HLA-A and HLA-B allele assignments for most subjects were reportedly predicted accurately using TCR beta sequences. Within the data, a cluster of highly shared sequence variants was likely a sequencing artifact.

Each donor was healthy, and each was a bone marrow donor. Donors likely had unrecorded immune exposures despite being nominally healthy when sampled. The primer mix had 60 Vbeta and 13 Jbeta primers. Clones were read by immunoSEQ multiplex PCR, and TCRdb kept only the in-frame ones, dropping some. The sample has over 75,000 clones, over 65% seen once. The sample taken for sequencing was PBMCs. This receptor was identified in a woman aged 60-70 years in good health and CMV-seronegative. V gene TRBV19 combines with J gene TRBJ1-2; 7 bases align to TRBD1. The CDR3 region is CASSQGDQNYGYTF. The CDR3 coding sequence is TGTGCCAGTAGTCAGGGGGATCAGAACTATGGCTACACCTTC.